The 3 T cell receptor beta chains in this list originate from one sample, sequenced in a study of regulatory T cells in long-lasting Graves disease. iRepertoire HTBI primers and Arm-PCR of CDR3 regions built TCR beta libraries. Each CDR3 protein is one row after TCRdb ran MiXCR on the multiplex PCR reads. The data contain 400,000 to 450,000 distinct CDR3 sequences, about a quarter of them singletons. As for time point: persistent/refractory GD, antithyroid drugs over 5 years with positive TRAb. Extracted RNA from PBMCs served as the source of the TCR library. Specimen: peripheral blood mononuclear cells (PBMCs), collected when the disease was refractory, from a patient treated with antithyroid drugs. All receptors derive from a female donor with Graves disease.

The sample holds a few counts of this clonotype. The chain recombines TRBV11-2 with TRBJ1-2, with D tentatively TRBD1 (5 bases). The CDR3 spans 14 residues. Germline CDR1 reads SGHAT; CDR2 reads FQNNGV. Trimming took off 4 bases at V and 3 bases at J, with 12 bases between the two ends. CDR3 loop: CASSSIGGDYGYTF. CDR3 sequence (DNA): TGTGCCAGCAGCTCTATCGGGGGAGACTATGGCTACACCTTC.

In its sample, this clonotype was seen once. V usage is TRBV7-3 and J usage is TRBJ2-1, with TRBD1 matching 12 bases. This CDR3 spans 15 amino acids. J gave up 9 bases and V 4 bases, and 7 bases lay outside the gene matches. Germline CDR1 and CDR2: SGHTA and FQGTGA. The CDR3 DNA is TGTGCCAGCAGCTCCTCCGGGACAGGGGGCACTGAGCAGTTCTTC. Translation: CASSSSGTGGTEQFF.

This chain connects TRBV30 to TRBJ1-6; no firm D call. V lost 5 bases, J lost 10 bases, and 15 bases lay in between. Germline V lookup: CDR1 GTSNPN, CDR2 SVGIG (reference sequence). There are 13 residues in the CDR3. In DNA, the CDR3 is TGTGCCTGGGGAGGAGGGCCTCGGTCACCCCTCCACTTT. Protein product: CAWGGGPRSPLHF.